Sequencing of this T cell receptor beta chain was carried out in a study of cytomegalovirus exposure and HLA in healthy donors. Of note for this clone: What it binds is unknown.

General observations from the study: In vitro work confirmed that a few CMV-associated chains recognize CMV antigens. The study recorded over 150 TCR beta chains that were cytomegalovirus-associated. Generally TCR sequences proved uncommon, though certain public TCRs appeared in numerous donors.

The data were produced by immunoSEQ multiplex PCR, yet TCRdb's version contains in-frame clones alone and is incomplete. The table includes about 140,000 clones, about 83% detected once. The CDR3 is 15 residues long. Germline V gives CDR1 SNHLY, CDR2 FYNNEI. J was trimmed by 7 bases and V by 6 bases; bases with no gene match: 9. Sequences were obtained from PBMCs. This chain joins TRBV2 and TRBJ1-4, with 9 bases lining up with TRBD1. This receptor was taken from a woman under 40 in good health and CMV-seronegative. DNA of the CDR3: TGTGCCAGCAGGGAAACCGGGACAGGGACTGAAAAACTGTTTTTT. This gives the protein CASRETGTGTEKLFF.